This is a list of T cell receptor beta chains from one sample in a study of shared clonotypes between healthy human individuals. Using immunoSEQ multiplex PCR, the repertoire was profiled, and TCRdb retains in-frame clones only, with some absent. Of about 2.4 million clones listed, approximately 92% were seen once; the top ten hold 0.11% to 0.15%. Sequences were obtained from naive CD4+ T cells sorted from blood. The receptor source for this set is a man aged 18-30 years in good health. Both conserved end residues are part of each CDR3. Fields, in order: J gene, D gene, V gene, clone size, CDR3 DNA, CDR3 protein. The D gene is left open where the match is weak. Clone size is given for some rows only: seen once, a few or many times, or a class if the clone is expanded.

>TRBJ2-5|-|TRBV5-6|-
TGTGCCAGCAGCCTTCCGGGCCTGCAAGAGACCCAGTACTTC
CASSLPGLQETQYF
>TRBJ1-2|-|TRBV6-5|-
TGTGCCAGCAGCTCCAAGGGGAGGCATGGCTACACCTTC
CASSSKGRHGYTF
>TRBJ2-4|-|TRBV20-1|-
TGCAGTGCTCAGCCTGGAAACATTCAGTACTTC
CSAQPGNIQYF
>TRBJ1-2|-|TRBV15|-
TGTGCCACCAGCAGAGAAGGGGGACCGACGAACTATGGCTACACCTTC
CATSREGGPTNYGYTF
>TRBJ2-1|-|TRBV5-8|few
TGTGCCAGCAGCTTTTTTGCGGCCCACAATGAGCAGTTCTTC
CASSFFAAHNEQFF
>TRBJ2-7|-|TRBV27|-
TGTGCCAGCAGTCCCCTGACAACAGGGCCTCCCTACGAGCAGTACTTC
CASSPLTTGPPYEQYF
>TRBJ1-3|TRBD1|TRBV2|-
TGTGCCAGCAGTGGGGGAACAGGGGGAAAATCTGGAAACACCATATATTTT
CASSGGTGGKSGNTIYF
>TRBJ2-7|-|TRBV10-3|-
TGTGCCATCAGCAACAGCTCCTACGAGCAGTACTTC
CAISNSSYEQYF
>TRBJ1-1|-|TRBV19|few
TGTGCCAGTAGAGCTCAGGGACCCACGAACACTGAAGCTTTCTTT
CASRAQGPTNTEAFF
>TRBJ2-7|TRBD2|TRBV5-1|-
TGCGCCAGCAGCTGGGGAACTAGCGGGAGTACCTACGAGCAGTACTTC
CASSWGTSGSTYEQYF
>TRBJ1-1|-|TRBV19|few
TGTGCCAGTAGTATGGGGCCGGCGAACACTGAAGCTTTCTTT
CASSMGPANTEAFF
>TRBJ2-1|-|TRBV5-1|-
TGCGCCAGCGGTCCAGGGGGACTAGTTTACAATGAGCAGTTCTTC
CASGPGGLVYNEQFF
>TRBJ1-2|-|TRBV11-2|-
TGTGCCAGCAGCTGGTATCAGTCCAATGGCTACACCTTC
CASSWYQSNGYTF
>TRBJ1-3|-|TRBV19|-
TGTGCCAGTAAATATAGCTCTGGAAACACCATATATTTT
CASKYSSGNTIYF
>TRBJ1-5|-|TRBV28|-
TGTGCCAGCAGTTTAGTAGATAGCAATCAGCCCCAGCATTTT
CASSLVDSNQPQHF
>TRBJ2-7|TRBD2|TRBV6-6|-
TGTGCCAGCAGTAACACGGGGGGGTATTACGAGCAGTACTTC
CASSNTGGYYEQYF
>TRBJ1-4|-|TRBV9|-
TGTGCCAGCAGCGTAGGCCGGGGCCAGGGTGAAAAACTGTTTTTT
CASSVGRGQGEKLFF
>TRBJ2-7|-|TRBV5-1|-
TGCGCCAGCAGCCACGAACGGAGTACGAGAGAGCAGTACTTC
CASSHERSTREQYF
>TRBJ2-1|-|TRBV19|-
TGTGCCAGCGGGGTCCGAGATGAGCAGTTCTTC
CASGVRDEQFF
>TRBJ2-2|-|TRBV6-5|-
TGTGCCACCCGGGTCGGGGTGAACACCGGGGAGCTGTTTTTT
CATRVGVNTGELFF
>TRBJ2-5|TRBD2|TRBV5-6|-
TGTGCCAGCAGCTTTTACCCCGGGGGGGAAGAGACCCAGTACTTC
CASSFYPGGEETQYF
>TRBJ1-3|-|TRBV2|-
TGTGCCAGCAGTGAAGGGAGGGGGTTAAACTCTGGAAACACCATATATTTT
CASSEGRGLNSGNTIYF
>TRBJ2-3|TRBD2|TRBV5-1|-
TGCGCCAGCAGCAAACGAACTAGCGGGGGGGCAGATACGCAGTATTTT
CASSKRTSGGADTQYF
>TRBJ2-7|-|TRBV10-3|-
TGTGCCATCAGTCTCTTGCTAGCGAACTCCTACGAGCAGTACTTC
CAISLLLANSYEQYF
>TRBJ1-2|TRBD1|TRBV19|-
TGTGCCAGTAGTATCCCCGGACAGGGGATGAACTATGGCTACACCTTC
CASSIPGQGMNYGYTF
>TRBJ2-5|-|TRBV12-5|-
TGTGCTAGTGGTCAACGGACACCGTCGGCCCCCTCGGCCCAGTACTTC
CASGQRTPSAPSAQYF
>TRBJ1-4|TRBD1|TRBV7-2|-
TGTGCCAGCAGCTTACAAGGGACAGGACGGGAAAAACTGTTTTTT
CASSLQGTGREKLFF
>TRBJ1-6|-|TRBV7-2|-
TGTGCCAGCAGCCAACAAGGGGCAGGCCGAAATTCACCCCTCCACTTT
CASSQQGAGRNSPLHF
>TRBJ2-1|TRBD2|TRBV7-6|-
TGTGCCAGCAGCTACGGGGGGGCATCCTACAATGAGCAGTTCTTC
CASSYGGASYNEQFF
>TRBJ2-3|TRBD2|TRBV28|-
TGTGCCAGCAGAGAACTAGCGGGTGTCACAGATACGCAGTATTTT
CASRELAGVTDTQYF
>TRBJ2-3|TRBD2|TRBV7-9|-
TGTGCCAGCAGCCCGTTAGCGGGAATAGCAGATACGCAGTATTTT
CASSPLAGIADTQYF